The 31 T cell receptor beta chains given below trace back to one sample, sequenced in a study of post-analysis software for immune sequencing data. Study results and limitations: Five TRBV segments, including TRBV5-6, TRBV5-1 and TRBV20-1, were more frequent in patients than controls.

No cognate antigen is known for these TCRs. Prepared libraries of TCR beta cDNA carried unique molecular identifiers. TCRdb ran MiXCR on the PCR reads and lists one entry per CDR3 protein. The sample lists hundreds of thousands of distinct CDR3 sequences; around 53% were seen once. Sequenced sample: blood. The receptors shown here come from a girl aged 10 to 17 with multiple sclerosis.

The rearrangement links TRBV7-9 to TRBJ1-3; 7 nucleotides align to TRBD1. The CDR3 covers 16 residues. Per germline, CDR1 SEHNR and CDR2 FQNEAQ (reference sequence). Trimming removed 2 bases from V and 0 bases from J; junction bases left unmatched: 4. The CDR3 coding sequence is TGTGCCAGCAGCTTAAGCGGGACAGTCTCTGGAAACACCATATATTTT. This encodes CASSLSGTVSGNTIYF.

This clonotype is a singleton in its sample. The rearrangement joins TRBV20-1 to TRBJ2-1; D gene uncertain. The length of the CDR3 is 15 residues. V lost 6 bases to trimming and J lost 0 bases, with 15 bases between them. Germline V gene lookup returns CDR1 DFQATT and CDR2 SNEGSKA (reference sequence). The CDR3 region has the DNA TGCAGTGCCCCTTGGATCTTAAGCTCCTACAATGAGCAGTTCTTC. It codes for CSAPWILSSYNEQFF.

This clonotype was counted a single time. J is TRBJ2-5 and V is TRBV18; a weak D match, TRBD2 (5 bases). The CDR3 is 13 amino acids. The germline V and J ends were trimmed by 1 base and 11 bases, with 14 bases remaining between them. Germline values: CDR1 KGHSH, CDR2 LQKENI. CDR3 sequence reads: CASSPQGSREQYF. The CDR3, as DNA: TGTGCCAGCTCACCACAGGGATCGAGGGAGCAGTACTTC. The whole variable domain, remainder taken from reference TRBV18 and TRBJ2-5, is NAGVMQNPRHLVRRRGQEARLRCSPMKGHSHVYWYRQLPEEGLKFMVYLQKENIIDESGMPKERFSAEFPKEGPSILRIQQVVRGDSAAYFCASSPQGSREQYFGPGTRLLVL.

The gene calls are TRBV7-8 and TRBJ2-5; 8 bases fit TRBD2. J lost 5 bases, V lost 4 bases, and 9 bases had no gene match. CDR1 SGHVS and CDR2 FQNEAQ come from the germline V gene. The CDR3 is 15 amino acids. This chain's CDR3 is CASSSGGGRMETQYF. CDR3 DNA sequence: TGTGCCAGCAGCTCCGGGGGGGGGCGGATGGAGACCCAGTACTTC.

The chain uses TRBV30 and TRBJ2-7, with a tentative D call TRBD1 (5 bases). The CDR3 totals 15 residues. Germline values: CDR1 GTSNPN, CDR2 SVGIG (reference sequence). V was pared by 4 bases and J by 0 bases, with 16 bases between. CDR3 nucleotide sequence: TGTGCCTGGACCACAGGTCGCCGAAGCTCCTACGAGCAGTACTTC. This sequence encodes CAWTTGRRSSYEQYF. The full variable domain, its missing parts supplied by reference TRBV30 and TRBJ2-7, is SQTIHQWPATLVQPVGSPLSLECTVEGTSNPNLYWYRQAAGRGLQLLFYSVGIGQISSEVPQNLSASRPQDRQFILSSKKLLLSDSGFYLCAWTTGRRSSYEQYFGPGTRLTVT.

The sample holds a few counts of this clonotype. A single base separates this from a much larger clone, so it may be a read error. V is TRBV6-1 and J is TRBJ1-2, with TRBD1 as a possible D gene (5 bases). Trimming took 0 bases from V and 5 from J, leaving 16 bases between them. The CDR3 has 16 residues. The germline V gene has CDR1 MNHNS and CDR2 SASEGT. The DNA for the CDR3 is TGTGCCAGCAGTGAAGCGGAAGACAGAGGCTTTTATGGCTACACCTTC. Its protein product is CASSEAEDRGFYGYTF.

This chain connects TRBV5-1 to TRBJ2-5, with no clear D. This CDR3 region has 14 residues. V lost 0 bases, J lost 4 bases, and 10 bases lay in between. Germline V gene data show CDR1 as SGHRS and CDR2 as YFSETQ. The CDR3 DNA reads TGCGCCAGCAGCTTGGAGGTGGGCCGAGAGACCCAGTACTTC. Encoded protein: CASSLEVGRETQYF.

This chain connects TRBV29-1 to TRBJ2-7, with a weak D call TRBD1 (5 bases). This CDR3 is built from 14 residues. V lost 4 bases and J 0 bases, leaving 13 bases between the germline ends. The germline V gene encodes CDR1 SQVTM and CDR2 ANQGSEA. In DNA, the CDR3 is TGCAGCGTTGGAGGCAGGGTAAGCTCCTACGAGCAGTACTTC. Protein: CSVGGRVSSYEQYF.

This clonotype was counted between two and nine times. The V gene is TRBV29-1, the J gene TRBJ2-1; 8 bases map to TRBD2. Germline values: CDR1 SQVTM, CDR2 ANQGSEA. The J segment lost 7 bases and the V segment lost 3 bases, leaving 5 bases of the junction unmatched. This CDR3 has 13 residues. The CDR3 sequence is CSVDPRGGNEQFF. In nucleotides, the CDR3 is TGCAGCGTTGACCCCCGGGGGGGAAATGAGCAGTTCTTC.

This chain uses TRBV29-1 with TRBJ2-7; no reliable D call. CDR1 SQVTM and CDR2 ANQGSEA come from the germline V gene. This CDR3 spans 13 amino acids. V lost 4 bases and J lost 0, with 10 bases in between. The DNA of the CDR3 is TGCAGCGTTGTTGCCGCCAGCTCCTACGAGCAGTACTTC. As protein: CSVVAASSYEQYF.

V usage is TRBV5-1 and J usage is TRBJ2-7; D is unclear. The ends were cut back, 4 bases at V and 5 bases at J, with 13 bases in the middle. The germline V gene has CDR1 SGHRS and CDR2 YFSETQ. The CDR3 extends over 13 amino acids. CDR3 sequence reads: CASSPGGFDEQYF. CDR3 bases: TGCGCCAGCAGCCCCGGTGGTTTCGACGAGCAGTACTTC.

The chain combines TRBV7-9 with TRBJ2-7, with TRBD1 matching over 9 bases. Losses at the gene ends were 4 bases for V and 4 bases for J; bases not matched to a gene: 20. The CDR3 loop spans 19 amino acids. Germline CDR1 is SEHNR and CDR2 is FQNEAQ (reference sequence). The CDR3 protein is CASSSRDRASPGESYEQYF. CDR3 coding DNA: TGTGCCAGCAGCTCACGGGACAGGGCCTCCCCTGGGGAGTCATACGAGCAGTACTTC.

V and J are TRBV20-1 and TRBJ2-1; D unresolved. In germline, CDR1 is DFQATT, CDR2 SNEGSKA (reference sequence). This CDR3 has 15 residues. Trimming removed 0 bases from V and 6 bases from J, with 15 bases in between. CDR3 DNA: TGCAGTGCTAGAGATGCACAGAGATTCTTCAATGAGCAGTTCTTC. Translating it yields CSARDAQRFFNEQFF.

The chain links TRBV12-3 or TRBV12-4 to TRBJ1-2; D unclear. The CDR3 spans 15 residues. The V end was cut by 3 bases, the J end by 4 bases, with 15 bases between. This CDR3 is CASSFSVETAYGYTF. CDR3 coding DNA: TGTGCCAGCAGTTTCTCTGTGGAAACTGCCTATGGCTACACCTTC.

V gene TRBV15 combines with J gene TRBJ2-3; D is perhaps TRBD2 (7 bases). CDR1 and CDR2 from the germline V gene are LNHNV and YYDKDF (reference sequence). V was trimmed by 0 bases and J by 4 bases, leaving 14 bases between them. The CDR3 sequence is 16 residues long. The CDR3 region is CATSRDKGGPSDTQYF. Written as DNA, the CDR3 is TGTGCCACCAGCAGAGATAAGGGGGGGCCGTCAGATACGCAGTATTTT.

The J gene is TRBJ1-4, the V gene TRBV7-9, with TRBD1 matching over 9 bases. The J segment lost 8 bases and the V segment lost 7 bases, leaving 14 bases of the junction unmatched. Germline CDR1 and CDR2: SEHNR and FQNEAQ (reference sequence). The CDR3 is 16 residues long. The CDR3 is CASTHDPGQGNEKLFF. DNA for the CDR3: TGTGCCAGCACCCATGACCCGGGACAGGGCAACGAAAAACTGTTTTTT.

This clonotype appeared a few times. V is TRBV2 and J is TRBJ2-1; the match to TRBD2 covers 8 bases. The germline CDR1 and CDR2 sequences are SNHLY and FYNNEI. V was pared by 6 bases and J by 7 bases, with 11 bases of the junction left unmatched. The CDR3 contains 15 residues. As DNA, the CDR3 is TGTGCCAGCAGCCAGTCAGGGACTAGGAAGAATGAGCAGTTCTTC. Its translation is CASSQSGTRKNEQFF.

The chain couples TRBV7-6 to TRBJ1-4, with D hard to call. Germline loops: CDR1 SGHVS, CDR2 FNYEAQ. CDR3 length: 15 amino acids. V shed 1 base and J shed 3 bases, with 9 bases lying between them. The CDR3 protein is CASSLDSSANEKLFF. CDR3 nucleotides: TGTGCCAGCAGCTTAGACAGTTCGGCTAATGAAAAACTGTTTTTT. The full variable domain, its missing parts supplied by reference TRBV7-6 and TRBJ1-4, is GAGVSQSPRYKVTKRGQDVALRCDPISGHVSLYWYRQALGQGPEFLTYFNYEAQQDKSGLPNDRFSAERPEGSISTLTIQRTEQRDSAMYRCASSLDSSANEKLFFGSGTQLSVL.

V usage is TRBV6-1 and J usage is TRBJ2-7; possibly TRBD2 for D (5 bases). Germline CDR1 reads MNHNS; CDR2 reads SASEGT. The CDR3 covers 15 residues. V shed 7 bases and J shed 2 bases, with 18 bases lying between them. The CDR3 reads CASIPRGRIPYEQYF. CDR3 nucleotide sequence: TGTGCCAGCATCCCCCGGGGTCGGATACCCTACGAGCAGTACTTC.

This clonotype showed up just a few times. In DNA form, the CDR3 reads TGTGCCAGCAGCCAATTACGCAGGCAAGACAATGAGCAGTTCTTC. Translated: CASSQLRRQDNEQFF. The V and J genes are TRBV3-1 and TRBJ2-1; D remains ambiguous. Trimming removed 2 bases from V and 5 bases from J, with 13 bases in between. The germline gives CDR1 LGHDT, CDR2 YNNKEL (reference sequence). The CDR3 totals 15 residues.

The chain links TRBV5-1 to TRBJ2-3; the match to TRBD2 covers 11 bases. CDR1 and CDR2 (germline): SGHRS, YFSETQ. This CDR3 has 16 amino acids. J lost 9 bases, V lost 1 base, and 10 bases had no gene match. CDR3 coding DNA: TGCGCCAGCAGCTTGCCCACTAGCGGGAGCATCATAACGCAGTATTTT. It translates to CASSLPTSGSIITQYF.

This clonotype turned up a few times. This chain connects TRBV14 to TRBJ2-5; no clear D gene. The CDR3 contains 15 residues. V was pared by 3 bases and J by 3 bases, with 14 bases between. CDR1 and CDR2 (germline): SGHDN, FVKESK. The CDR3 bases are TGTGCCAGCAGCCATCTCCCACCGCTAGAAGAGACCCAGTACTTC. Protein: CASSHLPPLEETQYF.

The J gene is TRBJ2-7, the V gene TRBV20-1, with D perhaps matching TRBD1 (7 bases). The DNA end favors TRBJ2-5, so the J call may be wrong. Looked up from germline, CDR1 is DFQATT and CDR2 is SNEGSKA (reference sequence). The CDR3 totals 13 residues. Here the CDR3 DNA reads TGCAGTGCTGCCGGAGGGGGCGTGGAGACCCAGTACTTC. This encodes CSAAGGGVETQYF.

The J gene is TRBJ2-6, the V gene TRBV14; 9 nucleotides match TRBD1. The CDR3 has 17 residues. The germline CDR1 and CDR2 sequences are SGHDN and FVKESK. V trimming: 9 bases; J trimming: 0 bases; junction bases outside the gene matches: 9. The CDR3 here is CASHRGRTGSGANVLTF. DNA of the CDR3: TGTGCCAGTCACAGGGGGCGCACGGGCTCTGGGGCCAACGTCCTGACTTTC.

This rearrangement joins TRBV3-1 to TRBJ2-2, with D unclear. V gave up 3 bases and J gave up 2 bases, with 16 bases separating them. The CDR3 totals 17 residues. Germline loops: CDR1 LGHDT, CDR2 YNNKEL (reference sequence). CDR3 coding DNA: TGTGCCAGCAGCCACAAAGAACAACCACCTAACACCGGGGAGCTGTTTTTT. Its translation is CASSHKEQPPNTGELFF.

A remark on this clonotype: A junction end diverges from the germline sequence, so it may reflect a read error. The gene calls are TRBV20-1 and TRBJ1-4, with D maybe TRBD1 (5 bases). The CDR3 has 13 amino acids. Germline V lookup: CDR1 DFQATT, CDR2 SNEGSKA (reference sequence). The DNA for the CDR3 is TGCAGTGCAAGAGGGGTGTCGAATGAAAAACTGTTTTTT. This encodes CSARGVSNEKLFF.

The CDR3 sequence is CASSLGHGGRSLNEQFF. DNA for the CDR3: TGTGCCAGCAGCTTAGGTCATGGCGGGAGAAGTCTCAATGAGCAGTTCTTC. This chain connects TRBV7-9 to TRBJ2-1, with 7 nucleotides matching TRBD2. CDR1 SEHNR and CDR2 FQNEAQ come from the germline V gene (reference sequence). The CDR3 loop spans 17 amino acids. The trim removed 1 base at V and 6 bases at J, leaving 12 bases unmatched. Together with reference TRBV7-9 and TRBJ2-1, the CDR3 gives the full variable domain: DTGVSQNPRHKITKRGQNVTFRCDPISEHNRLYWYRQTLGQGPEFLTYFQNEAQLEKSRLLSDRFSAERPKGSFSTLEIQRTEQGDSAMYLCASSLGHGGRSLNEQFFGPGTRLTVL.

This clonotype was counted a few times. The rearrangement joins TRBV25-1 to TRBJ2-7; maybe TRBD2 (6 bases). There are 15 residues in the CDR3. Trimming pared 0 bases from V and 5 bases from J, leaving 14 bases between. Germline lookup yields CDR1 MGHDK and CDR2 SYGVNS. In DNA form, the CDR3 reads TGTGCCAGCAGTGAATATGGAGGGAGGAAAAACGAGCAGTACTTC. It codes for CASSEYGGRKNEQYF.

V gene TRBV18 combines with J gene TRBJ2-7; the D gene is possibly TRBD2 (5 bases). Between the trimmed V and J ends, which lost 6 bases and 6 bases, there was a span of 18 bases. The CDR3 consists of 14 residues. The germline V gene encodes CDR1 KGHSH and CDR2 LQKENI. This CDR3 reads CASSGLHQETEQYF. For the CDR3, the DNA is TGTGCCAGCTCCGGACTCCATCAAGAGACCGAGCAGTACTTC.

The rearrangement joins TRBV6-6 to TRBJ1-6; no clear D. In germline, CDR1 is MNHNY, CDR2 SVGAGI (reference sequence). With 6 bases removed from V and 9 bases from J, the gap between germline ends came to 15 bases. The CDR3 has 14 amino acids. CDR3 sequence (DNA): TGTGCCAGCAGATCGGATGGGCGAGGTTCACCCCTCCACTTT. Protein product: CASRSDGRGSPLHF.

V usage is TRBV6-8 and J usage is TRBJ2-1, with 8 bases aligning to TRBD2. Trimming cost V 8 bases and J 7 bases; bases outside gene matches: 10. This CDR3 contains 14 residues. Germline-derived CDR1 and CDR2 are MNHGY and SAAAGT. This chain's CDR3 is CASSGAGVLNEQFF. The CDR3 DNA reads TGTGCCAGCTCGGGAGCGGGAGTGTTGAATGAGCAGTTCTTC.